These T cell receptor beta chains were read from a single sample in a study of blood T cells in healthy people across ages. TCRdb independently ran MiXCR on the 5' RACE reads; one entry per CDR3 protein. Of 700,000 to 850,000 distinct CDR3 sequences listed, 53% are singletons. Material: blood. Receptors originate from a man of 80 years or more in good health. Both conserved end residues are part of each CDR3. Each record gives: V gene, J gene, D gene, clone size, CDR3 protein, CDR3 DNA. A D gene is named only where the DNA matches it firmly. Where a row states a size, it is once, few, many or the class of an expanded clone; other rows omit it.

TRBV10-3	TRBJ2-1	-	-	CAIDRQGRQFF	TGTGCCATTGACCGGCAGGGGAGGCAGTTCTTC
TRBV2	TRBJ2-5	-	few	CASSEVGTQYF	TGTGCCAGCAGTGAAGTGGGGACCCAGTACTTC
TRBV2	TRBJ1-4	-	-	CASKFDIGNEKLFF	TGTGCCAGCAAATTCGACATAGGAAATGAAAAACTGTTTTTT
TRBV29-1	TRBJ2-7	TRBD1	-	CSATRGQGADGQNF	TGCAGTGCTACACGAGGACAGGGGGCCGACGGGCAGAACTTC
TRBV24-1	TRBJ2-1	-	once	CATSDFKGRDNEQFF	TGTGCCACCAGTGATTTCAAGGGAAGGGACAATGAGCAGTTCTTC
TRBV7-4	TRBJ1-1	TRBD1	-	CASSLALNRGGGVNTEAFF	TGTGCCAGCAGCTTAGCCCTAAACAGGGGGGGAGGGGTGAACACTGAAGCTTTCTTT
TRBV7-2	TRBJ2-3	TRBD2	few	CASSGGASGSSTDTQYF	TGTGCCAGCAGCGGGGGGGCTAGCGGGAGTAGCACAGATACGCAGTATTTT
TRBV5-1	TRBJ2-2	-	-	CASSPVGSENTGELFF	TGCGCCAGCAGCCCCGTAGGGAGCGAGAACACCGGGGAGCTGTTTTTT
TRBV20-1	TRBJ2-7	TRBD1	-	CSAQNLGQNHYEQYF	TGCAGTGCTCAAAACTTGGGACAGAACCACTACGAGCAGTACTTC
TRBV20-1	TRBJ2-7	TRBD2	few	CSASSGRSYEQYF	TGCAGTGCTAGTAGCGGGAGGTCCTACGAGCAGTACTTC
TRBV28	TRBJ2-6	TRBD1	-	CASSRTGAGANVLTF	TGTGCCAGCAGTAGAACAGGGGCTGGGGCCAACGTCCTGACTTTC
TRBV11-2	TRBJ2-1	TRBD2	-	CASTRGLASTHNEQFF	TGTGCCAGCACCCGGGGACTAGCGTCCACTCACAATGAGCAGTTCTTC
TRBV18	TRBJ2-5	-	-	CASSPNPGGQETQYF	TGTGCCAGCTCACCAAACCCGGGTGGGCAAGAGACCCAGTACTTC
TRBV4-2	TRBJ2-5	TRBD2	-	CASSREGGETQYF	TGTGCCAGCTCCCGGGAGGGTGGAGAGACCCAGTACTTC
TRBV3-1	TRBJ2-3	-	-	CASSPRDAGSDTQYF	TGTGCCAGCAGCCCCAGGGACGCGGGGTCAGATACGCAGTATTTT
TRBV29-1	TRBJ1-1	-	-	CSVENPTTNTEAFF	TGCAGCGTTGAAAACCCGACAACGAACACTGAAGCTTTCTTT
TRBV20-1	TRBJ2-7	-	few	CSAGLPGSYEQYF	TGCAGTGCCGGGCTTCCAGGGTCCTACGAGCAGTACTTC
TRBV20-1	TRBJ2-7	TRBD2	-	CSARAAGSGRLYEQYF	TGCAGTGCTAGGGCCGCGGGTAGCGGGAGATTGTACGAGCAGTACTTC
TRBV24-1	TRBJ2-1	TRBD2	-	CATSDRGLPGGSEQFF	TGTGCCACCAGTGACCGAGGACTACCGGGGGGGAGTGAGCAGTTCTTC
TRBV6-1	TRBJ2-3	-	once	CASTQFRGGYAYF	TGTGCCAGCACCCAATTTAGGGGGGGATACGCGTATTTT
TRBV20-1	TRBJ2-1	-	-	CSALKGVNEQFF	TGCAGTGCCCTCAAGGGGGTAAATGAGCAGTTCTTC
TRBV29-1	TRBJ2-3	-	few	CSVELLETTDTQYF	TGCAGCGTTGAATTACTAGAGACCACAGATACGCAGTATTTT
TRBV7-9	TRBJ2-2	-	-	CASSLAGTANTGELFF	TGTGCCAGCAGCTTAGCGGGCACCGCGAACACCGGGGAGCTGTTTTTT
TRBV20-1	TRBJ2-5	TRBD2	once	CSARGPGLAGGETQYF	TGCAGTGCTAGAGGCCCCGGACTAGCGGGCGGAGAGACCCAGTACTTC
TRBV7-3	TRBJ2-4	-	-	CASSFGGRGGNIQYF	TGTGCCAGCAGCTTTGGGGGAAGAGGGGGAAACATTCAGTACTTC
TRBV6-5	TRBJ2-5	TRBD2	-	CARGGRRETQYF	TGTGCCAGGGGCGGGAGGAGAGAGACCCAGTACTTC
TRBV24-1	TRBJ2-5	TRBD1	-	CATSDGTGRTGEQYF	TGTGCCACCAGTGATGGGACAGGACGGACGGGGGAGCAGTACTTC
TRBV5-5	TRBJ2-5	TRBD1	-	CASSLQGTGGGQETQYF	TGTGCCAGCAGTCTCCAGGGGACAGGCGGCGGGCAAGAGACCCAGTACTTC
TRBV4-3	TRBJ2-7	TRBD2	-	CASSPVTFTSGRAEQYF	TGCGCCAGCAGCCCCGTTACTTTCACTAGCGGGAGGGCCGAGCAGTACTTC
TRBV29-1	TRBJ1-2	-	few	CSVEGTIYGYTF	TGCAGCGTTGAAGGGACAATCTATGGCTACACCTTC
TRBV15	TRBJ2-3	TRBD2	-	CATSRGSGSSTDTQYF	TGTGCCACCAGCAGAGGTAGCGGGAGCTCCACAGATACGCAGTATTTT
TRBV7-2	TRBJ1-2	-	-	CASSLGQNFYGYTF	TGTGCCAGCAGCTTAGGGCAGAACTTCTATGGCTACACCTTC
TRBV20-1	TRBJ1-5	-	few	CSARDPSLDHQPQHF	TGCAGTGCTAGAGATCCCAGCCTCGACCATCAGCCCCAGCATTTT
TRBV6-5	TRBJ2-7	TRBD1	few	CASSRQGATTYEQYF	TGTGCCAGCAGTAGACAGGGGGCTACCACCTACGAGCAGTACTTC
TRBV11-2	TRBJ1-6	-	-	CASSRPSSSYNSPPHF	TGTGCCAGCAGCCGGCCCAGTAGCTCCTATAATTCACCCCCCCACTTT
TRBV27	TRBJ2-5	TRBD1	-	CASSLFGTGGAGETQYF	TGTGCCAGCAGTTTATTTGGGACAGGGGGCGCGGGGGAGACCCAGTACTTC
TRBV11-2	TRBJ1-1	-	-	CASSLVRVDTEAFF	TGTGCCAGCAGCTTAGTCAGGGTGGACACTGAAGCTTTCTTT
TRBV5-1	TRBJ2-7	-	-	CASSFRALRGISYEQYF	TGCGCCAGCAGCTTCCGGGCCCTGCGGGGAATCTCCTACGAGCAGTACTTC
TRBV2	TRBJ2-3	-	-	CASRGDRTDTQYF	TGTGCCAGCAGAGGGGACCGCACAGATACGCAGTATTTT
TRBV7-8	TRBJ1-2	-	-	CASSLARGPNYGYTF	TGTGCCAGCAGCTTAGCAAGGGGTCCAAACTATGGCTACACCTTC
TRBV20-1	TRBJ2-5	-	-	CSARDLRKGETQYF	TGCAGTGCTAGAGATCTCAGGAAGGGAGAGACCCAGTACTTC
TRBV7-7	TRBJ1-1	-	-	CASSLSRFAGYTEAFF	TGTGCTAGCAGCTTAAGCCGATTTGCGGGGTACACTGAAGCTTTCTTT
TRBV6-5	TRBJ2-7	-	few	CASSYQGGEQYF	TGTGCCAGCAGTTACCAGGGCGGCGAGCAGTACTTC
TRBV18	TRBJ2-7	-	many	CASSSLSGSGDSYEQYF	TGTGCCAGCTCATCCCTCTCGGGAAGCGGAGACTCCTACGAGCAGTACTTC
TRBV9	TRBJ2-7	-	-	CASSVTSASSYEQYF	TGTGCCAGCAGCGTAACCAGCGCCAGCTCCTACGAGCAGTACTTC
TRBV24-1	TRBJ2-1	-	-	CATSDSRRGSRNEQFF	TGTGCCACCAGTGATTCCCGTAGAGGGAGTCGGAATGAGCAGTTCTTC
TRBV11-2	TRBJ2-7	TRBD1	-	CASTNIRDRAHEQYF	TGTGCCAGCACCAATATTCGGGACAGGGCCCACGAGCAGTACTTC
TRBV3-1	TRBJ2-5	TRBD2	few	CASSHPPTSLAGDQETQYF	TGTGCCAGCAGCCATCCCCCTACGAGTCTAGCGGGGGACCAAGAGACCCAGTACTTC
TRBV6-5	TRBJ1-4	TRBD1	-	CASSYRDRAREKLFF	TGTGCCAGCAGTTACCGGGACAGGGCGCGCGAAAAACTGTTTTTT
TRBV12-3/TRBV12-4	TRBJ2-7	TRBD2	few	CASSLSGSWNEQYF	TGTGCCAGCAGTCTTAGCGGGAGCTGGAACGAGCAGTACTTC
TRBV6-1	TRBJ1-2	-	-	CASSVDSHLGYTF	TGTGCCAGCAGTGTGGACAGTCACCTCGGCTACACCTTC
TRBV7-9	TRBJ2-7	-	once	CASSLGGAGYDEQYF	TGTGCCAGCAGCTTGGGGGGCGCAGGGTACGATGAGCAGTACTTC
TRBV13	TRBJ2-7	-	-	CASGARYRSFSEQYF	TGTGCCAGCGGGGCCCGGTATAGGTCTTTCTCCGAGCAGTACTTC
TRBV29-1	TRBJ1-2	-	-	CSVEDGQPPDYGYTF	TGCAGCGTTGAAGATGGACAGCCACCCGACTATGGCTACACCTTC
TRBV20-1	TRBJ2-3	-	few	CSATVSDTQYF	TGCAGTGCTACGGTCTCAGATACGCAGTATTTT